The 14 T cell receptor beta chains given below trace back to one sample, sequenced in a study of control samples from healthy donors and cancer patients. Clones were read by immunoSEQ multiplex PCR, and TCRdb kept only the in-frame ones, dropping some. This sample has 150,000 to 200,000 clones; around 87% occur once, and the top ten carry roughly 1.3%. What was sequenced was blood. Every receptor here comes from a woman between 45 and 65 years old in good health.

The chain carries TRBV3-1 (or the pseudogene TRBV3-2) and TRBJ1-1; 7 bases line up with TRBD1. Unmatched junction bases numbered 5, after V lost 4 bases and J lost 0 bases. The CDR3 consists of 15 residues. Per germline, CDR1 LGHDT and CDR2 YNNKEL (reference sequence). CDR3 amino acids: CASSLGTAVNTEAFF. The CDR3 DNA reads TGTGCCAGCAGCCTTGGGACAGCAGTGAACACTGAAGCTTTCTTT.

The chain couples TRBV9 to TRBJ1-3; no definite D call. Trimming stripped 0 bases from V and 0 bases from J, with 13 bases between. Looked up from germline, CDR1 is SGDLS and CDR2 is YYNGEE. The length of the CDR3 is 17 residues. The CDR3 DNA is TGTGCCAGCAGCGTAGAGGGCCGGGGAAGCTCTGGAAACACCATATATTTT. Amino acid sequence: CASSVEGRGSSGNTIYF.

The rearrangement joins TRBV6-2 or TRBV6-3 to TRBJ2-7; 14 nucleotides match TRBD2. Germline V lookup: CDR1 MNHEY, CDR2 SVGEGT. The CDR3 is made up of 18 amino acids. V trimming: 4 bases; J trimming: 0 bases; junction bases outside the gene matches: 8. The CDR3 region is CASSSDRLAGGSSYEQYF. As DNA, the CDR3 is TGTGCCAGCAGTTCGGATCGACTAGCGGGGGGGAGCTCCTACGAGCAGTACTTC.

Details on this clone: At the DNA level, this CDR3 is encoded by other sequences in the same sample as well. The gene calls are TRBV9 and TRBJ2-1, with D possibly being TRBD2 (7 bases). This CDR3 is built from 13 residues. Deletions cut 3 bases from V and 9 bases from J, with 13 bases between. CDR1 and CDR2 (germline): SGDLS, YYNGEE. The DNA of the CDR3 is TGTGCCAGCAGCGCGAGGGAGGGGGGTGAGCAGTTCTTC. Protein: CASSAREGGEQFF.

This clone occurred once. This chain links TRBV6-4 with TRBJ2-2; TRBD1 aligns across 9 bases. The CDR3 totals 14 residues. Trimming at V came to 6 bases and at J to 7 bases, leaving 6 bases not matched to a gene. Germline values: CDR1 MRHNA, CDR2 SNTAGT. The CDR3 is CASSPGTGSGELFF. The CDR3, as DNA: TGTGCCAGCAGCCCCGGGACAGGGAGCGGGGAGCTGTTTTTT.

The gene calls are TRBV7-3 and TRBJ2-1; D is unresolved. The CDR3 spans 15 residues. V was cut by 4 bases and J by 7 bases, with 17 bases left in between. Germline lookup yields CDR1 SGHTA and CDR2 FQGTGA. CDR3 bases: TGTGCCAGCAGCTCTACCAATCAAGTAGGAAATGAGCAGTTCTTC. Its translation is CASSSTNQVGNEQFF. Full variable domain (missing parts from reference TRBV7-3 and TRBJ2-1): GAGVSQTPSNKVTEKGKYVELRCDPISGHTALYWYRQSLGQGPEFLIYFQGTGAADDSGLPNDRFFAVRPEGSVSTLKIQRTERGDSAVYLCASSSTNQVGNEQFFGPGTRLTVL.

The chain employs TRBV25-1 and TRBJ1-2; the D is unclear. The CDR3 spans 13 residues. Per the germline V gene, CDR1 is MGHDK and CDR2 is SYGVNS. Trimming took 4 bases from V and 1 from J, leaving 7 bases between them. CDR3 nucleotides: TGTGCCAGCAGTGTCCAAAGTAACTATGGCTACACCTTC. It codes for CASSVQSNYGYTF.

This chain joins TRBV6-2 or TRBV6-3 and TRBJ2-5, with D unclear. The CDR3 spans 10 residues. Trimming removed 2 bases at V and 10 bases at J, with 5 bases between. CDR1 and CDR2 (germline): MNHEY, SVGEGT. The CDR3 loop is CASSYEIQYF. The CDR3 DNA follows: TGTGCCAGCAGTTACGAAATCCAGTACTTC.

This chain uses TRBV28 with TRBJ1-5; 7 bases map to TRBD1. V dropped 6 bases and J dropped 2; count of bases not matched to a gene: 7. This CDR3 spans 15 amino acids. From germline, CDR1 is MDHEN and CDR2 SYDVKM. The CDR3 region has the DNA TGTGCCAGCAGGCATCCCACAGGGGGCAATCAGCCCCAGCATTTT. Translation gives CASRHPTGGNQPQHF.

The chain uses TRBV3-1 (or the pseudogene TRBV3-2) and TRBJ2-1, with D possibly TRBD2 on 6 matching bases. Germline V gene lookup returns CDR1 LGHDT and CDR2 YNNKEL (reference sequence). The CDR3 has 14 residues. The germline V and J ends were trimmed by 8 bases and 0 bases, with 11 bases remaining between them. DNA of the CDR3: TGTGCCAGCCGGGACTTCAGCTCCTACAATGAGCAGTTCTTC. It translates to CASRDFSSYNEQFF.

The gene calls are TRBV5-6 and TRBJ2-5; D remains unclear. CDR3 length: 11 amino acids. V was trimmed by 3 bases and J by 4 bases, leaving 4 bases between them. Germline assignment: CDR1 SGHDT and CDR2 YYEEEE. The CDR3 spells CASSWRETQYF. The CDR3 bases are TGTGCCAGCAGCTGGCGAGAGACCCAGTACTTC. Filled out from reference TRBV5-6 and TRBJ2-5, the complete variable domain reads DAGVTQSPTHLIKTRGQQVTLRCSPKSGHDTVSWYQQALGQGPQFIFQYYEEEERQRGNFPDRFSGHQFPNYSSELNVNALLLGDSALYLCASSWRETQYFGPGTRLLVL.

The chain couples TRBV5-1 to TRBJ1-6; 8 nucleotides align to TRBD1. With 2 bases clipped from V and 5 bases from J, the junction kept 3 bases outside the gene matches. This CDR3 has 15 amino acids. Germline loops: CDR1 SGHRS, CDR2 YFSETQ. CDR3 amino acids: CASSFGQGDNSPLHF. In DNA, the CDR3 is TGCGCCAGCAGCTTCGGACAGGGTGATAATTCACCCCTCCACTTT.

The chain is built from TRBV28 and TRBJ1-1, with D perhaps TRBD1 (5 bases). There are 14 residues in the CDR3. The germline gives CDR1 MDHEN, CDR2 SYDVKM. The V end was cut by 2 bases, the J end by 4 bases, with 11 bases between. The CDR3 spells CASSLQGGTTEAFF. CDR3 bases: TGTGCCAGCAGTTTACAGGGAGGTACCACTGAAGCTTTCTTT.

The chain links TRBV19 to TRBJ2-1, with TRBD2 as a possible D gene (5 bases). Germline V CDR1 and CDR2: LNHDA, SQIVND (reference sequence). V was shortened by 5 bases and J by 7 bases, with 6 bases between the two germline ends. The CDR3 runs 11 residues. The CDR3 spells CASSGRNEQFF. The CDR3 DNA reads as TGTGCCAGTAGTGGGAGAAATGAGCAGTTCTTC. Full variable domain (outside the CDR3, taken from reference TRBV19 and TRBJ2-1): DGGITQSPKYLFRKEGQNVTLSCEQNLNHDAMYWYRQDPGQGLRLIYYSQIVNDFQKGDIAEGYSVSREKKESFPLTVTSAQKNPTAFYLCASSGRNEQFFGPGTRLTVL.